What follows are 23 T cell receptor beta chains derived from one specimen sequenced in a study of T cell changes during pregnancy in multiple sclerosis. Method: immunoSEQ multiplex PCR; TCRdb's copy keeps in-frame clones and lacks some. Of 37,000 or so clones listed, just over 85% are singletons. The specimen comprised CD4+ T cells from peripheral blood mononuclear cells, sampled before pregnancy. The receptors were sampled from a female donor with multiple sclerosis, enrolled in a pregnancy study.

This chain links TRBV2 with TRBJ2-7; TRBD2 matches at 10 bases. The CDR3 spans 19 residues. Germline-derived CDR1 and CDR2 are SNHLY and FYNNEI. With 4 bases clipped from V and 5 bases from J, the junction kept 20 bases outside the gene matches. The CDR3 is CASSADSSSGRGSAHEQYF. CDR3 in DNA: TGTGCCAGCAGTGCCGACTCGTCTAGCGGGAGAGGCAGCGCCCACGAGCAGTACTTC.

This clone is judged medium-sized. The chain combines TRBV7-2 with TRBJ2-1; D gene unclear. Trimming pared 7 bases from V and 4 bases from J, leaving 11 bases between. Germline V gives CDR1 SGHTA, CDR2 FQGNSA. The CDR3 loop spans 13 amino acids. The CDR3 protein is CASNPYEYNEQFF. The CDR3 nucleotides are TGTGCCAGCAACCCGTACGAGTACAATGAGCAGTTCTTC.

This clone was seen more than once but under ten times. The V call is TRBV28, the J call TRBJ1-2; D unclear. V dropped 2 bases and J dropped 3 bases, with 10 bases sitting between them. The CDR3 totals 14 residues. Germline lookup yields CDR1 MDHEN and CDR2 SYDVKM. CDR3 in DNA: TGTGCCAGCAGTTTAATCGGTCACGACTATGGCTACACCTTC. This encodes CASSLIGHDYGYTF.

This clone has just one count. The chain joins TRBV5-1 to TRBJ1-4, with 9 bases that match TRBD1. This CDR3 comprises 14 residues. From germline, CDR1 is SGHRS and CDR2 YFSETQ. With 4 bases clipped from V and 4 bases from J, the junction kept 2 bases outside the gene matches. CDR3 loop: CASSRGQGNEKLFF. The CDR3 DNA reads TGCGCCAGCAGCAGGGGACAGGGTAATGAAAAACTGTTTTTT.

The CDR3 loop is CASSLSGGTGNEQFF. Here the CDR3 DNA reads TGTGCCAGCAGCTTAAGTGGCGGGACTGGGAATGAGCAGTTCTTC. The chain combines TRBV11-2 with TRBJ2-1; D perhaps matches TRBD2 (6 bases). Germline values: CDR1 SGHAT, CDR2 FQNNGV. This CDR3 spans 15 amino acids. The ends were cut back, 2 bases at V and 7 bases at J, with 15 bases in the middle. The whole variable domain, remainder taken from reference TRBV11-2 and TRBJ2-1, is EAGVAQSPRYKIIEKRQSVAFWCNPISGHATLYWYQQILGQGPKLLIQFQNNGVVDDSQLPKDRFSAERLKGVDSTLKIQPAKLEDSAVYLCASSLSGGTGNEQFFGPGTRLTVL.

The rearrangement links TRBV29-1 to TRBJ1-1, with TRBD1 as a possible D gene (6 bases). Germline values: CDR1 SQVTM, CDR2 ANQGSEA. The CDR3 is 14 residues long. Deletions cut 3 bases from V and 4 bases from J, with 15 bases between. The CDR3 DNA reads TGCAGCGTTGAGTCTTCGTCAGGGGTCACTGAAGCTTTCTTT. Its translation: CSVESSSGVTEAFF.

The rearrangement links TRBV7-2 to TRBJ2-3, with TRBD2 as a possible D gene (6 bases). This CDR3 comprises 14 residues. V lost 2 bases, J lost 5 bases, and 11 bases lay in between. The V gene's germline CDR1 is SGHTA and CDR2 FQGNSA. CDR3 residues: CASSLRGVGDTQYF. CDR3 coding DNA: TGTGCCAGCAGCTTACGCGGGGTGGGAGATACGCAGTATTTT.

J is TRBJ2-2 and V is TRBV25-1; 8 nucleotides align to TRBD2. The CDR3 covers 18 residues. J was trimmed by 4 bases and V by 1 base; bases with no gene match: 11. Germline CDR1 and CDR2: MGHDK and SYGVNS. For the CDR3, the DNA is TGTGCCAGCAGTGAATCCCCGGGAGGGGGAGGCGGCACCGGGGAGCTGTTTTTT. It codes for CASSESPGGGGGTGELFF.

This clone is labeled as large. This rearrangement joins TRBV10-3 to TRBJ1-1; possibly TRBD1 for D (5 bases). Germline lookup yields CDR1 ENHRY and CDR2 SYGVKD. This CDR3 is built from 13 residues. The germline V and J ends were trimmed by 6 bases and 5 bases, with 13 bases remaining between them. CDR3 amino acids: CAIRGGEGTEAFF. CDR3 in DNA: TGTGCCATCAGAGGTGGGGAGGGGACTGAAGCTTTCTTT.

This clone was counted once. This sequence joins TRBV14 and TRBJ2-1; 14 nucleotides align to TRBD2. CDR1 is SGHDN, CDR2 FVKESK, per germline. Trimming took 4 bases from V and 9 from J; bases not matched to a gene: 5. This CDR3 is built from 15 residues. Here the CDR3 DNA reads TGTGCCAGCAGCCGAGGGACTAGCGGGAGTGCTGAGCAGTTCTTC. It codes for CASSRGTSGSAEQFF.

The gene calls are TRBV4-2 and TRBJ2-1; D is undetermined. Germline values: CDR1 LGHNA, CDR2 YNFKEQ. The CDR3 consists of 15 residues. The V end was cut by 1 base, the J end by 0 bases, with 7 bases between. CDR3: CASSQGSSSYNEQFF. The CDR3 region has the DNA TGTGCCAGCAGCCAAGGGTCTAGCTCCTACAATGAGCAGTTCTTC.

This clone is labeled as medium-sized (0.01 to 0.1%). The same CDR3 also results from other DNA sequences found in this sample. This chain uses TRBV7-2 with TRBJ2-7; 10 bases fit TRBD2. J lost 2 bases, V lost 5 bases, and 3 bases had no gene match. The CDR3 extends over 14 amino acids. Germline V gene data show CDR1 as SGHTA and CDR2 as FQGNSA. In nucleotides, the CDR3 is TGTGCCAGCAGCCGGACTAGCGGTACCTACGAGCAGTACTTC. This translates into CASSRTSGTYEQYF. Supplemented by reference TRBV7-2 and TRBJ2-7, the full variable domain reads GAGVSQSPSNKVTEKGKDVELRCDPISGHTALYWYRQSLGQGLEFLIYFQGNSAPDKSGLPSDRFSAERTGGSVSTLTIQRTQQEDSAVYLCASSRTSGTYEQYFGPGTRLTVT.

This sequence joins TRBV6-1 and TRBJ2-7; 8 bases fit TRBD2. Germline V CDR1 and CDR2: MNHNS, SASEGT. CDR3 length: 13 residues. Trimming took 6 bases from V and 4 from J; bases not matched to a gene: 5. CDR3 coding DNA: TGTGCCAGCAGGAGCGGGAGACGGTACGAGCAGTACTTC. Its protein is CASRSGRRYEQYF.

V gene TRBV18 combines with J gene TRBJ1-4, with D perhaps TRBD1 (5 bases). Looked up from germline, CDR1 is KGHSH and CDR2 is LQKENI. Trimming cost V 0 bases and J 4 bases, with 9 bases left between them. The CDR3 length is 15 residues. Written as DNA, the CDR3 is TGTGCCAGCTCACCACCAACAGGCATTAATGAAAAACTGTTTTTT. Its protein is CASSPPTGINEKLFF.

The CDR3 reads CASSYSPGQGYEQYF. The CDR3 DNA follows: TGTGCCAGCAGTTACTCTCCGGGACAGGGCTACGAGCAGTACTTC. V is TRBV6-5 and J is TRBJ2-7, with TRBD1 matching 9 bases. The CDR3 has 15 residues. CDR1 is MNHEY, CDR2 SVGAGI, per germline. With 0 bases clipped from V and 3 bases from J, the junction kept 3 bases outside the gene matches.

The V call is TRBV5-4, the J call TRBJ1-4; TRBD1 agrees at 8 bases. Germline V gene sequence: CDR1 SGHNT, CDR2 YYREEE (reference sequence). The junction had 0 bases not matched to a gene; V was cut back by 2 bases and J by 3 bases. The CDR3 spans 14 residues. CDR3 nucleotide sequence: TGTGCCAGCAGCTTACAGGGGGCTAATGAAAAACTGTTTTTT. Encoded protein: CASSLQGANEKLFF. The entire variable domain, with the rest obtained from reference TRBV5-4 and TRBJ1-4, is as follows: ETGVTQSPTHLIKTRGQQVTLRCSSQSGHNTVSWYQQALGQGPQFIFQYYREEENGRGNFPPRFSGLQFPNYSSELNVNALELDDSALYLCASSLQGANEKLFFGSGTQLSVL.

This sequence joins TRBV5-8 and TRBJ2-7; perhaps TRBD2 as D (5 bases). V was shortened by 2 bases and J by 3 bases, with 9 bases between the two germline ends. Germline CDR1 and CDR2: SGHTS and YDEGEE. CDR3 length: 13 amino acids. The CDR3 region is CASSFLANYEQYF. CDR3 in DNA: TGTGCCAGCAGCTTTCTAGCAAACTACGAGCAGTACTTC.

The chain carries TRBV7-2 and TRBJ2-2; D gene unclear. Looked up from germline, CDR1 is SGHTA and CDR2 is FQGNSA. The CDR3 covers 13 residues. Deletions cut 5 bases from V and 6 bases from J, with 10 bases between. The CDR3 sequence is CASSLSRAGELFF. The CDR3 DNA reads TGTGCCAGCAGCCTCAGTCGGGCCGGGGAGCTGTTTTTT. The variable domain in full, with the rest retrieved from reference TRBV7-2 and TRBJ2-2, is GAGVSQSPSNKVTEKGKDVELRCDPISGHTALYWYRQSLGQGLEFLIYFQGNSAPDKSGLPSDRFSAERTGGSVSTLTIQRTQQEDSAVYLCASSLSRAGELFFGEGSRLTVL.

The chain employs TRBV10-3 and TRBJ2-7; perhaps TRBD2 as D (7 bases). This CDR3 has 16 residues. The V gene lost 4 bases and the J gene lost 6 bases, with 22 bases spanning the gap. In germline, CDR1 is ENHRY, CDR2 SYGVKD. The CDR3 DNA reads TGTGCCATCAGTGGTGGTGATGGGAGGGGGGCCTCCGAGCAGTACTTC. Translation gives CAISGGDGRGASEQYF.

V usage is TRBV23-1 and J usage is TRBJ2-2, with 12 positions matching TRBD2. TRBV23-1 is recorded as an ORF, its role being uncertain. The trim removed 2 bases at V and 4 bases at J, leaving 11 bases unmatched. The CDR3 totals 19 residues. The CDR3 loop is CASSQNRLAGVRSTGELFF. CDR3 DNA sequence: TGCGCCAGCAGTCAAAACCGACTAGCGGGAGTGCGATCCACCGGGGAGCTGTTTTTT.

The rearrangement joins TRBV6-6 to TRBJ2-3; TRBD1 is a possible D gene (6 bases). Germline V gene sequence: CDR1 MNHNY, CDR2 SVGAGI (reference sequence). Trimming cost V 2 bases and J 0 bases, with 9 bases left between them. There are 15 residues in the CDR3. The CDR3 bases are TGTGCCAGCAGTTACGGTGGGGGCAGCACAGATACGCAGTATTTT. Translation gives CASSYGGGSTDTQYF.

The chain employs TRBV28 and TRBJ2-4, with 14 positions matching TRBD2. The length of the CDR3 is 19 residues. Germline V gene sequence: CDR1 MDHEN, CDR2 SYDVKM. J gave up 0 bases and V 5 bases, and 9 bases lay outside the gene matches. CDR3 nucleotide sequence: TGTGCCAGCAGTCCTAACGGACTAGCGGGAGGAGTAGCCAAAAACATTCAGTACTTC. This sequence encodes CASSPNGLAGGVAKNIQYF.

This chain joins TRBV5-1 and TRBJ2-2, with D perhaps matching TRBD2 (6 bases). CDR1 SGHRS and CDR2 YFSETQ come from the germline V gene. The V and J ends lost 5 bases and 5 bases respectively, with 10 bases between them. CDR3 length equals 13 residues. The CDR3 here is CASSSGPTGELFF. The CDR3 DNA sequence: TGCGCCAGCAGTAGCGGACCTACCGGGGAGCTGTTTTTT. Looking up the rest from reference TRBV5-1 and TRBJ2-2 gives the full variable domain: KAGVTQTPRYLIKTRGQQVTLSCSPISGHRSVSWYQQTPGQGLQFLFEYFSETQRNKGNFPGRFSGRQFSNSRSEMNVSTLELGDSALYLCASSSGPTGELFFGEGSRLTVL.